Sequencing of this T cell receptor beta chain was carried out in a study of T-cell reconstitution after alpha-beta-depleted transplantation in children. This clonotype was seen a few times. Preparing the TCRbeta library involved the use of unique molecular identifiers. TCRdb redid the calling of the PCR reads with MiXCR, one entry per CDR3 protein. This table has approximately 520,000 distinct CDR3 sequences, approximately 10% appearing once. CDR3 length equals 15 residues. V was pared by 4 bases and J by 1 base, with 10 bases between. Germline-derived CDR1 and CDR2 are KGHSH and LQKENI. The origin of this receptor is a female patient aged 2-10 years who had a stem cell transplant for aplastic anemia, so the T cells may come from the graft donor. This sequence joins TRBV18 and TRBJ1-4, with a weak D call TRBD1 (6 bases). The specimen was PBMCs, mostly from graft donor cells, collected 180 days after TCRalphabeta/CD19-depleted stem cell transplant. The CDR3, as DNA: TGTGCCAGCTCACGCGTACAGGGAACTAATGAAAAACTGTTTTTT. The encoded protein is CASSRVQGTNEKLFF.